This T cell receptor beta chain originates from a study of T cells in Graves' hyperthyroidism and ophthalmopathy. The CDR3 regions of TCR beta were amplified from RNA transcripts. First-round RT-PCR with HTBI primers amplified the TCR CDR3 region. TCRdb passed the multiplex PCR reads through MiXCR, listing each CDR3 protein once. This table holds around 560,000 distinct CDR3 sequences, approximately 16% found once. Germline V gene sequence: CDR1 MNHEY, CDR2 SVGEGT. V shed 4 bases and J shed 3 bases, with 10 bases lying between them. CDR3 length: 14 residues. Those with hyperthyroidism were 18 to 65 years old, newly diagnosed, and ill for under 2 months.

The V and J genes are TRBV6-2 or TRBV6-3 and TRBJ2-1; tentatively, D is TRBD1 (5 bases). The sequence came from a woman aged 18-29 years with Graves' hyperthyroidism. Specimen: blood. The CDR3 coding sequence is TGTGCCAGCAGTTTATACAGGAACTACAATGAGCAGTTCTTC. Protein product: CASSLYRNYNEQFF.